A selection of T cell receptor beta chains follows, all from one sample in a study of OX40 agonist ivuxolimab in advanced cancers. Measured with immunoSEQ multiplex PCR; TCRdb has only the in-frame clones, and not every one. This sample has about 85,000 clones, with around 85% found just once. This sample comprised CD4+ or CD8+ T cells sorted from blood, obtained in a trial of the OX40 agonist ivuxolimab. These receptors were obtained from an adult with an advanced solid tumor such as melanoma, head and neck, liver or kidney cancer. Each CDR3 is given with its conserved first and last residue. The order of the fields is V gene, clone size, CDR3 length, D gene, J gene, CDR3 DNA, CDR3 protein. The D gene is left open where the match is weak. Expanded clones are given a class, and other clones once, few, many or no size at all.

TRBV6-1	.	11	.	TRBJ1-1	TGTGCCAGCAGTGAAGGCACTGAAGCTTTCTTT	CASSEGTEAFF
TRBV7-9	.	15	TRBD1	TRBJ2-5	TGTGCCAGCAGCCTCACGGACAGGGGGCTTGAGACCCAGTACTTC	CASSLTDRGLETQYF
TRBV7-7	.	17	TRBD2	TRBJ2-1	TGTGCCAGCAGCTTAGGGTCCTCCGGGAGGTCCTACAATGAGCAGTTCTTC	CASSLGSSGRSYNEQFF
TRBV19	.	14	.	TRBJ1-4	TGTGCCAGTAGTCCATGGACAGAAAATGAAAAACTGTTTTTT	CASSPWTENEKLFF
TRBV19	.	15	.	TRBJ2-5	TGTGCCAGTAGTATAGGAGAAACGAGAGAAGAGACCCAGTACTTC	CASSIGETREETQYF
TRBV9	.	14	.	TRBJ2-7	TGTGCCAGCAACGGCGCGTTCGCCACGGGGGAGCAGTACTTC	CASNGAFATGEQYF
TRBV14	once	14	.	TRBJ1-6	TGTGCCAGCAGCTTAGGACGGAATAATTCACCCCTCCACTTT	CASSLGRNNSPLHF
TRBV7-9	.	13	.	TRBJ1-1	TGTGCCAGCAGCTTCCCTGGGAACACTGAAGCTTTCTTT	CASSFPGNTEAFF
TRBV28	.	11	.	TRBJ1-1	TGTGCCAGCAGCCTCTCATATGGAGCTTTCTTT	CASSLSYGAFF
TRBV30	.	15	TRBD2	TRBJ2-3	TGTGCCTGGAGCGAGGGACTAGCGGGGGGTGATACGCAGTATTTT	CAWSEGLAGGDTQYF
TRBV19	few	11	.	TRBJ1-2	TGTGCCAGTAGTTTAACCTATGGCTACACCTTC	CASSLTYGYTF
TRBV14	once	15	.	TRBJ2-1	TGTGCCAGCAGCCAAGATCGACCCCCCTTGGCTGAGCAGTTCTTC	CASSQDRPPLAEQFF
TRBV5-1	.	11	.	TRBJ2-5	TGCGCCAGCAGCTCCGGGGAGACCCAGTACTTC	CASSSGETQYF
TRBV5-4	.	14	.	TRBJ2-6	TGTGCCAGCAGCACGTACTCTGGGGCCAACGTCCTGACTTTC	CASSTYSGANVLTF
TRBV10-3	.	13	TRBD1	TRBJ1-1	TGTGCCATCAATACAGGGGAGCACACTGAAGCTTTCTTT	CAINTGEHTEAFF
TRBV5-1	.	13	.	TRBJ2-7	TGCGCCAGCAGCTTGGGTCAGGTAGACGAGCAGTACTTC	CASSLGQVDEQYF
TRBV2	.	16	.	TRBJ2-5	TGTGCCAGCAGTGTTTTATTCCGGGACACCAGCGGGACCCAGTACTTC	CASSVLFRDTSGTQYF
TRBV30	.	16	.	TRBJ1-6	TGTGCCTGGAGTGTATCGGGGGGCCCCTATAATTCACCCCTCCACTTT	CAWSVSGGPYNSPLHF
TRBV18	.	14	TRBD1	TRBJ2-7	TGTGCCAGCTCACCACCCGACAGGGTGTACGAGCAGTACTTC	CASSPPDRVYEQYF
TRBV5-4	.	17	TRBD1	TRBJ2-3	TGTGCCAGCAGCTTGGCGGACGGGACAGGGGTCCGAGATACGCAGTATTTT	CASSLADGTGVRDTQYF
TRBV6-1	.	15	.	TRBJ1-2	TGTGCCAGCATAGGAGGGTGGCAGGAAAACTATGGCTACACCTTC	CASIGGWQENYGYTF
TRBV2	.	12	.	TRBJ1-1	TGTGCCAGCAGTACGGTGAACACTGAAGCTTTCTTT	CASSTVNTEAFF
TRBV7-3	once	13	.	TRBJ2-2	TGTGCCAGCAGCTTCAAGAGCACCGGGGAGCTGTTTTTT	CASSFKSTGELFF
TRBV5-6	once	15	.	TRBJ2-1	TGTGCCAGCAGCTTGGAGGGGGACCCTTGGGATGAGCAGTTCTTC	CASSLEGDPWDEQFF
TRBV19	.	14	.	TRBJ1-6	TGTGCCAGTAGTCCTGGGATTGCGAATTCACCCCTCCACTTT	CASSPGIANSPLHF
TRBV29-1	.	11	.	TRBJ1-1	TGCAGCATTGCGAACTACACTGAAGCTTTCTTT	CSIANYTEAFF
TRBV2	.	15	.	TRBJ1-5	TGTGCCAGCAGTCCCGAACAGGGTAGCAATCAGCCCCAGCATTTT	CASSPEQGSNQPQHF
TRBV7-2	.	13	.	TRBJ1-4	TGTGCCAGCAGCTTAAGTACGAATGAAAAACTGTTTTTT	CASSLSTNEKLFF
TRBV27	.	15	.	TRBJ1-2	TGTGCCAGCAGTTTCGTGGGGGCGGGGGTCTATGGCTACACCTTC	CASSFVGAGVYGYTF
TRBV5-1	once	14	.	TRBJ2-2	TGCGCCAGCAGCTTGGGCCAGGACACCGGGGAGCTGTTTTTT	CASSLGQDTGELFF
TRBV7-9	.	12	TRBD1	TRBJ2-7	TGTGCCAGCAGCAGAACAGGGGGCGAGCAGTACTTC	CASSRTGGEQYF
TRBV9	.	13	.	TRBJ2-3	TGTGCCAGCAGCGTAGACCTCACAGATACGCAGTATTTT	CASSVDLTDTQYF
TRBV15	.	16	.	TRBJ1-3	TGTGCCACCAGCAGAGATTTAGGGGATTTAGGCAACACCATATATTTT	CATSRDLGDLGNTIYF
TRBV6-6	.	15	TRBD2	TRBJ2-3	TGTGCCAGCAGTGGACTAGCGGGGATCACAGATACGCAGTATTTT	CASSGLAGITDTQYF
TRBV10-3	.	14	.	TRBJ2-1	TGTGCCACCCTCGACGGGACCCCCGGGAATGAGCAGTTCTTC	CATLDGTPGNEQFF
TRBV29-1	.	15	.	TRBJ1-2	TGCAGCGTTGAAGAAGGCGCGGGAGGGGGCTATGGCTACACCTTC	CSVEEGAGGGYGYTF
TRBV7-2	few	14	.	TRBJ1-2	TGTGCCAGCAGCTTATTTGCGGGGAACTATGGCTACACCTTC	CASSLFAGNYGYTF
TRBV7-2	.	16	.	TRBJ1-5	TGTGCCAGCAGCTTAGTCGGAGGGGGTGGGAATCAGCCCCAGCATTTT	CASSLVGGGGNQPQHF
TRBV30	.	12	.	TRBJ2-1	TGTGCCTGGAGTAGGGGGTCCGGACCTCAGTTCTTC	CAWSRGSGPQFF
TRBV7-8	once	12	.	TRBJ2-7	TGTGCCAGCAGCCCTGCCGGCTACGAGCAGTACTTC	CASSPAGYEQYF
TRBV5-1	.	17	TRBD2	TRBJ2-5	TGCGCCAGCAGCTCCGGACTAGCGGGGGGCCCGGCAGAGACCCAGTACTTC	CASSSGLAGGPAETQYF
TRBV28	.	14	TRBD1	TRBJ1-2	TGTGCCAGCAGTCGCCAGACAGGGAATTATGGCTACACCTTC	CASSRQTGNYGYTF
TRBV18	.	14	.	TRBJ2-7	TGTGCCAGCTCCCTATCCGGCGGCAGTTACGAGCAGTACTTC	CASSLSGGSYEQYF
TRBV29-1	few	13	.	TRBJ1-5	TGCAGCGTTGCAGGGGCTCCCAATCAGCCCCAGCATTTT	CSVAGAPNQPQHF
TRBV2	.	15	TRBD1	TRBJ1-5	TGTGCCAGCAGTTGGGGACAGGGGAGCAATCAGCCCCAGCATTTT	CASSWGQGSNQPQHF
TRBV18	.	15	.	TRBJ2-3	TGTGCCAGCTCACCGCTGGACGGCCCCACAGATACGCAGTATTTT	CASSPLDGPTDTQYF
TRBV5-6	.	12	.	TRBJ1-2	TGTGCCAGCAGCTTTTCCTTCTATGGCTACACCTTC	CASSFSFYGYTF
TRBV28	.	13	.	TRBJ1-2	TGTGCCAGCAGCCGGATCGGTGTCTATGGCTACACCTTC	CASSRIGVYGYTF
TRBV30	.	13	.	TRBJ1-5	TGTGCCTGGACTAGTAGGGGGAATCAGCCCCAGCATTTT	CAWTSRGNQPQHF
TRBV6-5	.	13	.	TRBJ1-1	TGTGCCAGCAGTTACCAAAGAGGCACTGAAGCTTTCTTT	CASSYQRGTEAFF
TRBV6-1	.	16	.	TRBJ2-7	TGTGCCAGCAGTGGAGGCCCAAGGGGGAATCCCTACGAGCAGTACTTC	CASSGGPRGNPYEQYF
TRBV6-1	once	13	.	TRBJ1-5	TGTGCCAGCAGTGAAAGGGCGGTTCAGCCCCAGCATTTT	CASSERAVQPQHF
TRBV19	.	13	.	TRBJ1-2	TGTGCCAGTAGTATATCAGGGCAGGATGGCTACACCTTC	CASSISGQDGYTF